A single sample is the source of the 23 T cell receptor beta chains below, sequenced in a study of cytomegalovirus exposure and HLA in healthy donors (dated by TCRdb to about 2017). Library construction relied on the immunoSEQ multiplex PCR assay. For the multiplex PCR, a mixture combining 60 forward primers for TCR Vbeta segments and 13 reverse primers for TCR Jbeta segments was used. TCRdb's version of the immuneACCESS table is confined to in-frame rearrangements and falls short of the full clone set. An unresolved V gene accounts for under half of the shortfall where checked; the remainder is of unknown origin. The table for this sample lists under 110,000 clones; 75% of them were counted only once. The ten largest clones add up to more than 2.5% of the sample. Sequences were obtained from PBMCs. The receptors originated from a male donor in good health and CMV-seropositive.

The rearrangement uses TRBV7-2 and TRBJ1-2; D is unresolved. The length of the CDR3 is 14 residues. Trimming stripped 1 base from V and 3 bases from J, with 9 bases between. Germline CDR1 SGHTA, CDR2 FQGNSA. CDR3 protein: CASSLGGGHYGYTF. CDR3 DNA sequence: TGTGCCAGCAGCTTAGGAGGTGGTCACTATGGCTACACCTTC.

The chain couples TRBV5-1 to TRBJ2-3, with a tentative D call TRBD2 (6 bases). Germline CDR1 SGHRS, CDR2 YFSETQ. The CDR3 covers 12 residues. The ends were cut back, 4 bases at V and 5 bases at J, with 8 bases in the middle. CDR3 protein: CASSPGRDTQYF. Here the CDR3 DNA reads TGCGCCAGCAGCCCCGGGAGAGATACGCAGTATTTT. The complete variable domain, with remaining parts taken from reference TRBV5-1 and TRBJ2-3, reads KAGVTQTPRYLIKTRGQQVTLSCSPISGHRSVSWYQQTPGQGLQFLFEYFSETQRNKGNFPGRFSGRQFSNSRSEMNVSTLELGDSALYLCASSPGRDTQYFGPGTRLTVL.

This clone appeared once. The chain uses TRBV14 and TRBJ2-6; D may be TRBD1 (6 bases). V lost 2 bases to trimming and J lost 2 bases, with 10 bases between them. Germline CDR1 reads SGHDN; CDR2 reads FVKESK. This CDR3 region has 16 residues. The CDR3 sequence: CASSQSRQAGANVLTF. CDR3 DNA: TGTGCCAGCAGCCAATCCAGACAGGCTGGGGCCAACGTCCTGACTTTC.

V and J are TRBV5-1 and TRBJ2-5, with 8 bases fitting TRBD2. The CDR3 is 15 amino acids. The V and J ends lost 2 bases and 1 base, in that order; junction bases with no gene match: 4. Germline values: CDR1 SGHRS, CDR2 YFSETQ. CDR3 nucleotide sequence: TGCGCCAGCAGCTTTACTAGCGGCCCCCAAGAGACCCAGTACTTC. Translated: CASSFTSGPQETQYF.

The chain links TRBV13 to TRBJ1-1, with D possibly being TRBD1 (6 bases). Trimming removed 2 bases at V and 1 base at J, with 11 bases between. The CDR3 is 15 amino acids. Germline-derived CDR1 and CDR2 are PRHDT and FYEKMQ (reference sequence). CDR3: CASSLYKQGNTEAFF. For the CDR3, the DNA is TGTGCCAGCAGCTTATACAAACAGGGGAACACTGAAGCTTTCTTT.

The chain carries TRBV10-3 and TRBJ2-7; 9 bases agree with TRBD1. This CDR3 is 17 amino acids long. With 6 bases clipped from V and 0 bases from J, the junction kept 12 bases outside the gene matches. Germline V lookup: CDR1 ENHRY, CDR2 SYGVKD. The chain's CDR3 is CAISTRTGAASSYEQYF. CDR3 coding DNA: TGTGCCATCAGCACTAGGACAGGGGCGGCGAGCTCCTACGAGCAGTACTTC.

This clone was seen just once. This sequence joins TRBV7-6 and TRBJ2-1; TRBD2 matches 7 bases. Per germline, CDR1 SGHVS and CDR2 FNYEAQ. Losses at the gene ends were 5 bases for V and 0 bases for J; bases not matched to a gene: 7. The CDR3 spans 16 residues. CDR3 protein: CASSARGGSSYNEQFF. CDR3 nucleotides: TGTGCCAGCAGCGCGCGGGGCGGGAGCTCCTACAATGAGCAGTTCTTC.

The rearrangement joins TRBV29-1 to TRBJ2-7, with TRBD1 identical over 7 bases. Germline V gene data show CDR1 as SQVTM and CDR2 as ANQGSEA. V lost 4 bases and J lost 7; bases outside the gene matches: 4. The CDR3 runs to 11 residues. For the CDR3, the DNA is TGCAGCGTTGGACAGGGTGAAGAGCAGTACTTC. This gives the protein CSVGQGEEQYF.

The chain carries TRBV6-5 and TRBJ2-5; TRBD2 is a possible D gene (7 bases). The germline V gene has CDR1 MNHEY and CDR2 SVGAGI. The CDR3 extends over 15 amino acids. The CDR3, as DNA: TGTGCTAGACTTGGGGGGGGGCGCGGGCAAGAGACCCAGTACTTC. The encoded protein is CARLGGGRGQETQYF.

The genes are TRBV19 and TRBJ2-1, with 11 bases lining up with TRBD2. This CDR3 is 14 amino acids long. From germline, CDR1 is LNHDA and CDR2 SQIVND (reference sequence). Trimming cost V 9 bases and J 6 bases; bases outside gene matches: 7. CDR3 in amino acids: CASRLAGNFNEQFF. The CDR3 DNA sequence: TGTGCCAGCCGACTAGCGGGGAATTTCAATGAGCAGTTCTTC.

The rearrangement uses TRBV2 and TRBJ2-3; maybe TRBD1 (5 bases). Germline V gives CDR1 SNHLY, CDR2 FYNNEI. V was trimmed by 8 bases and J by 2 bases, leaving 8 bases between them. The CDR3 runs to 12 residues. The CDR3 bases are TGTGCCAGCTCCAGGGACACAGATACGCAGTATTTT. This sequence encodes CASSRDTDTQYF.

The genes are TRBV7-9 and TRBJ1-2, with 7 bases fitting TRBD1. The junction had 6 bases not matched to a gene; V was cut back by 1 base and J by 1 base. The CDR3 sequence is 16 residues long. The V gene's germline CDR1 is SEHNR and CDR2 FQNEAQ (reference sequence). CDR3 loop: CASSLVGQWDNYGYTF. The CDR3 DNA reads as TGTGCCAGCAGCTTAGTGGGACAGTGGGATAACTATGGCTACACCTTC.

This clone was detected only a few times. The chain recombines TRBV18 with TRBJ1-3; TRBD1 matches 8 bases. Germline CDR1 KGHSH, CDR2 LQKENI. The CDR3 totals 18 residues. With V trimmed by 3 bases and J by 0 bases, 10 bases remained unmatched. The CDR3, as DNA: TGTGCCAGCTCACCGAGCGTACGGACAGGGAACTCTGGAAACACCATATATTTT. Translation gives CASSPSVRTGNSGNTIYF.

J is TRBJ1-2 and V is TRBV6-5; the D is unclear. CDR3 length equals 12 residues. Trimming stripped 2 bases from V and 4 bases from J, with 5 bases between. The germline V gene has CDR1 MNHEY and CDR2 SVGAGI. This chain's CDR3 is CASSYSGYGYTF. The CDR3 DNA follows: TGTGCCAGCAGTTACAGCGGCTATGGCTACACCTTC.

As DNA, the CDR3 is TGTGCCAGCAGTAAAACAGTCGAGCCCCAGCATTTT. Translation: CASSKTVEPQHF. The chain has TRBV28 and TRBJ1-5; D unclear. The CDR3 contains 12 residues. Germline values: CDR1 MDHEN, CDR2 SYDVKM. The ends were cut back, 5 bases at V and 8 bases at J, with 10 bases in the middle.

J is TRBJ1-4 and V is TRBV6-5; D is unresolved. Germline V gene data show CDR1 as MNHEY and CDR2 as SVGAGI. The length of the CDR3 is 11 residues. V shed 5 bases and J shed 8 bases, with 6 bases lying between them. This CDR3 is CASSAGEKLFF. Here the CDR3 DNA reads TGTGCCAGCAGTGCGGGGGAAAAACTGTTTTTT.

CDR3 protein: CASSPPLAGEAYEQYF. In DNA form, the CDR3 reads TGTGCCAGCTCACCACCACTAGCGGGCGAAGCCTACGAGCAGTACTTC. This chain connects TRBV18 to TRBJ2-7; 9 nucleotides line up with TRBD2. Germline CDR1 and CDR2: KGHSH and LQKENI. This CDR3 is 16 amino acids long. V was clipped by 0 bases and J by 2 bases; unmatched bases: 5. Full variable domain (remainder filled in from reference TRBV18 and TRBJ2-7): NAGVMQNPRHLVRRRGQEARLRCSPMKGHSHVYWYRQLPEEGLKFMVYLQKENIIDESGMPKERFSAEFPKEGPSILRIQQVVRGDSAAYFCASSPPLAGEAYEQYFGPGTRLTVT.

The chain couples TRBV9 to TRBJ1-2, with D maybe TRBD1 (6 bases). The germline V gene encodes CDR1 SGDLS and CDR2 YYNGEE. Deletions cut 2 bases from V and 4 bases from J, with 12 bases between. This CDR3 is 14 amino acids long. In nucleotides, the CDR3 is TGTGCCAGCAGCGTGACCGGACAGCCCTATGGCTACACCTTC. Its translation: CASSVTGQPYGYTF.

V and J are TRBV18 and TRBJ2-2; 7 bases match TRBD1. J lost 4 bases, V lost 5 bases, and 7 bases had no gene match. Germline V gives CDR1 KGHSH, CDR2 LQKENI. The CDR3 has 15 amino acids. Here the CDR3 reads CASSALGTVTGELFF. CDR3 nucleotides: TGTGCCAGCTCAGCGCTTGGGACAGTCACCGGGGAGCTGTTTTTT.

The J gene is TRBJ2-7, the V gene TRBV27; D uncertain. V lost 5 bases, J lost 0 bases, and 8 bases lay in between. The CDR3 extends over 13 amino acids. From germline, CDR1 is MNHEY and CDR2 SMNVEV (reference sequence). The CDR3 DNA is TGTGCCAGCAGTCCCAGGAACTCCTACGAGCAGTACTTC. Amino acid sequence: CASSPRNSYEQYF.

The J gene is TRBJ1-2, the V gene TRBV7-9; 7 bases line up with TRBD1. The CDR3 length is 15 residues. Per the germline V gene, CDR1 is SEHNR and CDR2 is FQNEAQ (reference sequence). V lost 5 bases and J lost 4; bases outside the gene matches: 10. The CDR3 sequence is CASSPPNPGGYGYTF. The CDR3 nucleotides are TGTGCCAGCAGCCCACCCAACCCAGGGGGCTATGGCTACACCTTC.

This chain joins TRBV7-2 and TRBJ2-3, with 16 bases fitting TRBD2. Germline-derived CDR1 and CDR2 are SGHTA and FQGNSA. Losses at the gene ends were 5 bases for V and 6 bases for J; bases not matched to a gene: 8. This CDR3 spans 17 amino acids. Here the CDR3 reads CASSPGTSGGARDTQYF. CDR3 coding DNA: TGTGCCAGCAGCCCTGGGACTAGCGGGGGGGCCAGGGATACGCAGTATTTT.

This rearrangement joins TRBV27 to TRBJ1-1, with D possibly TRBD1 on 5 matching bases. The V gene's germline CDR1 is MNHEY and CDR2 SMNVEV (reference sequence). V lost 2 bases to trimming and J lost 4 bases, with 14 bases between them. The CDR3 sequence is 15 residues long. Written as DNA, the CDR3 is TGTGCCAGCAGTTTAGGTCTAGGGGCGAGCACTGAAGCTTTCTTT. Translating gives CASSLGLGASTEAFF.